The rows below give T cell receptor beta chains drawn from one sample of a study of Ad26.COV2.S vaccination and SARS-CoV-2 variants. Only in-frame clones appear in the TCRdb table, and some are missing; sequencing was by immunoSEQ multiplex PCR. The table includes more than 300,000 clones, 65% to 90% detected once. The material was peripheral blood, obtained in a trial of Ad26.COV2.S vaccine versus placebo. Source of these receptors: a person between 18 and 60 years old who received the Ad26.COV2.S COVID-19 vaccine or a placebo. The CDR3 runs from the conserved cysteine through the conserved F or W. Each record gives: CDR3 DNA, CDR3 protein, D gene, V gene, J gene, clone size. The D gene is left open where the match is weak. Only part of the rows carry a size: once, few, many, or a class if the clone is expanded.

CDR3 DNA: TGTGCCAGCAGTGCGGGACAGGCGGTCTATGGCTACACCTTC; CDR3 protein: CASSAGQAVYGYTF; D gene: TRBD1; V gene: TRBV2; J gene: TRBJ1-2; clone size: .
CDR3 DNA: TGTGCCAGCAGCCAAGGGACTAGCGGGGGTTTAGTCACCGGGGAGCTGTTTTTT; CDR3 protein: CASSQGTSGGLVTGELFF; D gene: TRBD2; V gene: TRBV3-1/TRBV3-2; J gene: TRBJ2-2; clone size: .
CDR3 DNA: TGTGCCAGCAGTGCAAGGGACGAAGAGCAGTACTTC; CDR3 protein: CASSARDEEQYF; D gene: .; V gene: TRBV28; J gene: TRBJ2-7; clone size: .
CDR3 DNA: TGTGCCAGCAGTTTATCGGCAACAGGGGTATCTAACTATGGCTACACCTTC; CDR3 protein: CASSLSATGVSNYGYTF; D gene: TRBD1; V gene: TRBV27; J gene: TRBJ1-2; clone size: .
CDR3 DNA: TGTGCCATCAGTGATTTTTTGCAGAACACTGAAGCTTTCTTT; CDR3 protein: CAISDFLQNTEAFF; D gene: .; V gene: TRBV10-3; J gene: TRBJ1-1; clone size: .
CDR3 DNA: TGTGCCAGCAGCCAGAACGGACGGGGGGGAGGCTACACCTTC; CDR3 protein: CASSQNGRGGGYTF; D gene: .; V gene: TRBV6-4; J gene: TRBJ1-2; clone size: .
CDR3 DNA: TGTGCCACCCCTTTTAGCGGGGGCCCACAAGAGACCCAGTACTTC; CDR3 protein: CATPFSGGPQETQYF; D gene: TRBD2; V gene: TRBV2; J gene: TRBJ2-5; clone size: .
CDR3 DNA: TGTGCCAGCAGCACAGGGTGGAGCAATCAGCCCCAGCATTTT; CDR3 protein: CASSTGWSNQPQHF; D gene: .; V gene: TRBV7-9; J gene: TRBJ1-5; clone size: few
CDR3 DNA: TGTGCCAGCAGCCCAGACTATGCTTACAATGAGCAGTTCTTC; CDR3 protein: CASSPDYAYNEQFF; D gene: .; V gene: TRBV7-2; J gene: TRBJ2-1; clone size: .
CDR3 DNA: TGTGCCAGCAGCGGCTGGACAGGGGAAGAGACCCAGTACTTC; CDR3 protein: CASSGWTGEETQYF; D gene: TRBD1; V gene: TRBV7-9; J gene: TRBJ2-5; clone size: .
CDR3 DNA: TGTGCCAGCAGTTTATCCGGGGGGATCCACGAGCAGTACTTC; CDR3 protein: CASSLSGGIHEQYF; D gene: TRBD2; V gene: TRBV28; J gene: TRBJ2-7; clone size: .
CDR3 DNA: TGTGCCAGTAGTATGTCGACAACAGCTATCCGCAGCTATGGCTACACCTTC; CDR3 protein: CASSMSTTAIRSYGYTF; D gene: .; V gene: TRBV19; J gene: TRBJ1-2; clone size: .
CDR3 DNA: TGTGCCAGCAGTGAGTTCCCAAACTATGGCTACACCTTC; CDR3 protein: CASSEFPNYGYTF; D gene: .; V gene: TRBV6-1; J gene: TRBJ1-2; clone size: .
CDR3 DNA: TGTGCCAGCAGCCAAGATGGTAAAATAGCGGGAACGCAGTATTTT; CDR3 protein: CASSQDGKIAGTQYF; D gene: TRBD2; V gene: TRBV4-2; J gene: TRBJ2-3; clone size: .
CDR3 DNA: TGTGCCAGCAGTAAGGCGGGTGTCTCTGGAAACACCATATATTTT; CDR3 protein: CASSKAGVSGNTIYF; D gene: .; V gene: TRBV7-6; J gene: TRBJ1-3; clone size: once
CDR3 DNA: TGTGCCAGCAGCAAAGGAGCCAGTGATACGCAGTATTTT; CDR3 protein: CASSKGASDTQYF; D gene: .; V gene: TRBV21-1; J gene: TRBJ2-3; clone size: .
CDR3 DNA: TGTGCCAGCAGCCATCCTCGCGGGACGGCACAAGAGACCCAGTACTTC; CDR3 protein: CASSHPRGTAQETQYF; D gene: .; V gene: TRBV3-1/TRBV3-2; J gene: TRBJ2-5; clone size: .
CDR3 DNA: TGCGCCAGCAGCCAAGTGAGCGGCTATGGCTACACCTTC; CDR3 protein: CASSQVSGYGYTF; D gene: .; V gene: TRBV4-1; J gene: TRBJ1-2; clone size: .
CDR3 DNA: TGTGCCAGCAGCGGCTCCTACGAGCAGTACTTC; CDR3 protein: CASSGSYEQYF; D gene: .; V gene: TRBV7-2; J gene: TRBJ2-7; clone size: .
CDR3 DNA: TGTGCCAGTTCTCGGAGCCTTGAAGCTTTCTTT; CDR3 protein: CASSRSLEAFF; D gene: .; V gene: TRBV7-9; J gene: TRBJ1-1; clone size: .
CDR3 DNA: TGCGCCAGCAGCCAAGTAGGATCCAGGGCCGAGCAGTACTTC; CDR3 protein: CASSQVGSRAEQYF; D gene: .; V gene: TRBV4-1; J gene: TRBJ2-7; clone size: .
CDR3 DNA: TGTGCCAGCAGCAAAGGGGGCCCACTAGCGGCCTACAATGAGCAGTTCTTC; CDR3 protein: CASSKGGPLAAYNEQFF; D gene: .; V gene: TRBV21-1; J gene: TRBJ2-1; clone size: .